Below, 10 T cell receptor beta chains from the same sample are listed, as sequenced in a study of T cells in Graves' hyperthyroidism and ophthalmopathy. RNA transcripts gave rise to amplified TCR beta CDR3 regions. HTBI primers were employed in a first-round RT-PCR of the TCR CDR3. TCRdb reprocessed the multiplex PCR reads via MiXCR and lists one record per CDR3 protein. This table has hundreds of thousands of distinct CDR3 sequences, about 15% appearing once. The source material was blood. These receptors were collected from a man younger than 35 with Graves' ophthalmopathy.

This clonotype was observed at least ten times. The chain couples TRBV12-3 or TRBV12-4 to TRBJ2-1; D uncertain. The CDR3 has 14 residues. V was trimmed by 5 bases and J by 4 bases, leaving 12 bases between them. CDR3 DNA: TGTGCCAGCAGTCGTAATCCCTCGTACAATGAGCAGTTCTTC. It specifies CASSRNPSYNEQFF.

Many counts were recorded for this clonotype. The chain employs TRBV6-6 and TRBJ2-3, with 8 bases fitting TRBD2. The CDR3 sequence is 15 residues long. CDR1 and CDR2 (germline): MNHNY, SVGAGI (reference sequence). V was clipped by 0 bases and J by 4 bases; unmatched bases: 3. Here the CDR3 reads CASSYSRGASDTQYF. In nucleotides, the CDR3 is TGTGCCAGCAGTTACTCGCGGGGGGCCTCAGATACGCAGTATTTT.

The table lists this clonotype with many counts. The chain recombines TRBV5-1 with TRBJ1-5, with no clear D. The CDR3 has 15 amino acids. CDR1 and CDR2 (germline): SGHRS, YFSETQ. Trimming shortened V by 4 bases and J by 6 bases, and 17 bases separated the two germline ends. This chain's CDR3 is CASSPDDFKRQPQHF. CDR3 nucleotide sequence: TGCGCCAGCAGCCCGGATGACTTTAAACGTCAGCCCCAGCATTTT.

Comments on this clonotype: The germline gene is not matched at one end of the junction; a read error may be the cause. This chain's CDR3 is CAGSLSRPLGGRNTGELFF. The CDR3 DNA reads as TGTGCCGGCAGTTTATCCCGACCTCTAGGCGGGAGGAACACCGGGGAGCTGTTTTTT. This chain links TRBV2 with TRBJ2-2; 7 bases are shared with TRBD2. This CDR3 contains 19 residues. Germline CDR1 and CDR2: SNHLY and FYNNEI.

Ten or more counts support this clonotype. V is TRBV29-1 and J is TRBJ2-5; D may be TRBD2 (6 bases). V dropped 4 bases and J dropped 2 bases, with 8 bases sitting between them. Per germline, CDR1 SQVTM and CDR2 ANQGSEA. The CDR3 has 12 residues. The CDR3 here is CSVARGQETQYF. CDR3 DNA: TGCAGCGTTGCGCGGGGACAAGAGACCCAGTACTTC.

J is TRBJ2-5 and V is TRBV4-1; 7 bases are a match to TRBD1. J was trimmed by 5 bases and V by 4 bases; bases with no gene match: 7. The CDR3 spans 14 residues. Per germline, CDR1 MGHRA and CDR2 YSYEKL. The CDR3 region is CASSPRGGKETQYF. Written as DNA, the CDR3 is TGCGCCAGCAGCCCTAGAGGGGGCAAGGAGACCCAGTACTTC.

This clonotype was observed at least ten times. The chain is built from TRBV5-1 and TRBJ2-2; tentative D call: TRBD2 (6 bases). V was cut by 5 bases and J by 6 bases, with 14 bases left in between. Germline CDR1 is SGHRS and CDR2 is YFSETQ. The CDR3 has 14 amino acids. CDR3: CASSPFGSSGELFF. The DNA of the CDR3 is TGCGCCAGCAGTCCTTTCGGGAGCTCCGGGGAGCTGTTTTTT. The whole variable domain, filled in from reference TRBV5-1 and TRBJ2-2, reads KAGVTQTPRYLIKTRGQQVTLSCSPISGHRSVSWYQQTPGQGLQFLFEYFSETQRNKGNFPGRFSGRQFSNSRSEMNVSTLELGDSALYLCASSPFGSSGELFFGEGSRLTVL.

The table lists this clonotype with many counts. The rearrangement uses TRBV5-1 and TRBJ2-3, with 10 nucleotides matching TRBD2. Germline values: CDR1 SGHRS, CDR2 YFSETQ. The length of the CDR3 is 16 residues. Trimming at V came to 3 bases and at J to 2 bases, leaving 6 bases not matched to a gene. The CDR3 nucleotides read TGCGCCAGCAGCTGGGCCGGGACTAGCGACACAGATACGCAGTATTTT. This sequence encodes CASSWAGTSDTDTQYF.

This clonotype has more than one count but fewer than ten. This chain connects TRBV25-1 to TRBJ2-7; 13 bases match TRBD2. V lost 4 bases to trimming and J lost 6 bases; unmatched junction nucleotides: 3. This CDR3 region has 14 residues. Germline V gene lookup returns CDR1 MGHDK and CDR2 SYGVNS. The CDR3 nucleotides read TGTGCCAGCAGTGCAGGACTAGCGGGGGCCGAGCAGTACTTC. It specifies CASSAGLAGAEQYF.

This clonotype was observed many times. The chain joins TRBV5-1 to TRBJ2-7; D gene uncertain. V gave up 4 bases and J gave up 6 bases, with 17 bases separating them. The length of the CDR3 is 14 residues. CDR1 SGHRS and CDR2 YFSETQ come from the germline V gene. CDR3 loop: CASSPESNSLEQYF. The DNA of the CDR3 is TGCGCCAGCAGCCCAGAGTCAAACTCCCTCGAGCAGTACTTC. Based on the CDR3 plus reference TRBV5-1 and TRBJ2-7, the full variable domain is KAGVTQTPRYLIKTRGQQVTLSCSPISGHRSVSWYQQTPGQGLQFLFEYFSETQRNKGNFPGRFSGRQFSNSRSEMNVSTLELGDSALYLCASSPESNSLEQYFGPGTRLTVT.